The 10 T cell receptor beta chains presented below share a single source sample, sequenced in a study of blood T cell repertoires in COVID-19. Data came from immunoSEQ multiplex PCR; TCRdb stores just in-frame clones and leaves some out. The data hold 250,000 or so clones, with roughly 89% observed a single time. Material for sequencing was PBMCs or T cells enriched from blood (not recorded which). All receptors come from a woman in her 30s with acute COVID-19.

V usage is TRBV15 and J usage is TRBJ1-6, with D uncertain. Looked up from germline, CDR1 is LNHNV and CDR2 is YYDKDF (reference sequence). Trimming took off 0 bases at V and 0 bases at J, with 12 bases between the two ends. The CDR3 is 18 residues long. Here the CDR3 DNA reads TGTGCCACCAGCAGAGATCGCGCCCGTTCCTCCTATAATTCACCCCTCCACTTT. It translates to CATSRDRARSSYNSPLHF.

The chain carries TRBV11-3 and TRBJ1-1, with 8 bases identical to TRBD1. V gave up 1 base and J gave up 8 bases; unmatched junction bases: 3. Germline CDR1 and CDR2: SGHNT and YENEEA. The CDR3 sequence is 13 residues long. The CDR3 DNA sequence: TGTGCCAGCAGCTTAGGCCGGACAGGGGAAGCTTTCTTT. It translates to CASSLGRTGEAFF.

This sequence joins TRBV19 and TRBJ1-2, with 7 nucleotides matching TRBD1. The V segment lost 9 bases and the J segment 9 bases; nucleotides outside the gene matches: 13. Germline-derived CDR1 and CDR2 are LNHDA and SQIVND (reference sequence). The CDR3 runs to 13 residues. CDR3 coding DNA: TGTGCCAGCCTTGGGACAGCGAGCGTCAGCTACACCTTC. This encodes CASLGTASVSYTF.

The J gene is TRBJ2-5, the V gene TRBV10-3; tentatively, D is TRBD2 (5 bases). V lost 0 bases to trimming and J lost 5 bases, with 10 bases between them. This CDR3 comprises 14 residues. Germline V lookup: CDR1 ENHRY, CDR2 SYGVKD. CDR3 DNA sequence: TGTGCCATCAGTGAGTCCGGGGTCGCGGAGACCCAGTACTTC. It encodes CAISESGVAETQYF.

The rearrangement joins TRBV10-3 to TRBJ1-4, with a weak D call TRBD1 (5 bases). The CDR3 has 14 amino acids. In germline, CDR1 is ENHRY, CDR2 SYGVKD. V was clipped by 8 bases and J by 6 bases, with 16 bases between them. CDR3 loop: CAIAARGEDEKLFF. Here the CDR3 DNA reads TGTGCCATCGCAGCTCGAGGGGAGGATGAAAAACTGTTTTTT.

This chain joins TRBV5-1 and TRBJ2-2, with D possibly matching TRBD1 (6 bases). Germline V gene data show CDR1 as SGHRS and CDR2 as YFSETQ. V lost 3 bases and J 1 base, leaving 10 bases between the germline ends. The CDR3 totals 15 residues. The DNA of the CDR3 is TGCGCCAGCAGCTACTCGGGACAGAACACCGGGGAGCTGTTTTTT. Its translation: CASSYSGQNTGELFF.

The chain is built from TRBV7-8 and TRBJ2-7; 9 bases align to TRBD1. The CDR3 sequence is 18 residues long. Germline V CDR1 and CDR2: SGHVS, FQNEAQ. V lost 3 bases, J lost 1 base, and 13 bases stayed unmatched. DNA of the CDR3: TGTGCCAGCAGCTTCAGAACGCCCGGGACAGGGTTATCCTACGAGCAGTACTTC. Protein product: CASSFRTPGTGLSYEQYF.

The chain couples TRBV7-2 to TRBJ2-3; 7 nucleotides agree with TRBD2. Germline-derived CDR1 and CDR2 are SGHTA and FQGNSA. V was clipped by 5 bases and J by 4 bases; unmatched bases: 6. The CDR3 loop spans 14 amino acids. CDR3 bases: TGTGCCAGCAGCGCCGGGGGGTCATCAGATACGCAGTATTTT. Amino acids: CASSAGGSSDTQYF.

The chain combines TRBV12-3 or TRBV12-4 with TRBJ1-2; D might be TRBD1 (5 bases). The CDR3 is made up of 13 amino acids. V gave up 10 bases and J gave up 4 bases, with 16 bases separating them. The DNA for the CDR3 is TGTGCCATCCAGTCGGGGGTGCTCTATGGCTACACCTTC. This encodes CAIQSGVLYGYTF.

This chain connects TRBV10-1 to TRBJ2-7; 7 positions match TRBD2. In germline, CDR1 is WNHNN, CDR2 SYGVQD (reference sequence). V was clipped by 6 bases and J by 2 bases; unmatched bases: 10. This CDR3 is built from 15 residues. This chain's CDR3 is CASSPIAGDTYEQYF. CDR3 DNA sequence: TGCGCCAGCAGCCCCATAGCGGGTGATACCTACGAGCAGTACTTC.